This T cell receptor (beta chain) is from a study of T-cell memory formation after mild COVID-19 listed by TCRdb under 2021. At the level of the whole study: TCR sequence clusters from the two donors were found to be largely donor specific. In two donors, T-cell clones that expanded and contracted after mild COVID-19 were followed by sequencing TCRalpha and TCRbeta repertoires longitudinally. The cohort comprised two young, previously healthy adult volunteers, one female and one male.

The sample was run on an Illumina NovaSeq 6000. Using 5'RACE with constant-segment primers, TCRalpha and TCRbeta cDNA libraries were constructed, with sample barcodes and unique molecular identifiers added in the process. RNA was extracted from every sample with Trizol reagent. Libraries were amplified in two PCR steps, with a second sample barcode and Illumina TruSeq adapters added in the second step. Libraries were sequenced on an Illumina NovaSeq with 2 x 150 bp paired-end reads. In the source study's methods: Demultiplexing of reads and collapsing into UMI-guided consensus sequences were performed with migec v1.2.7. With mixcr v2.1.11, UMI consensuses were aligned to TRA and TRB V and J templates and assembled into clonotypes. Clonotypes were classified as expanded or contracted when called significant by both edgeR and NoisET, with noise models trained on biological replicates. For edgeR calls, the thresholds were a false discovery rate-adjusted p below 0.01 and a log2 fold-change of 1. As an exploratory analysis of dynamics, max-normalized trajectories of the 1000 most abundant clonotypes were examined by PCA with hierarchical clustering. The CD4 or CD8 phenotype of responding clones was assigned using the separately sequenced CD4+ and CD8+ repertoires. Starting from the raw public reads, TCRdb applied fastp trimming at Q25, assembled clones with MiXCR and retained in-frame beta chains. Rows are combined by CDR3 protein, so each entry shows the most common genes and DNA. These V and J calls rely on TCRdb rather than the paper's analysis. The sample records around 310,000 distinct CDR3 sequences, 20% to 25% of which are singletons. The top ten clonotypes cover 21% of the sample.

Results and caveats for the whole study, not just this receptor: Only a couple of mild cases were covered by the study, and larger cohorts that include severe cases with pre-infection samples were considered necessary. Contracting CD4+ clones turned up mainly in the CM and EM memory subsets, whereas EMRA was where CD8+ clones were enriched. SARS-CoV-2 specificity of the second-wave clones peaking on day 37 was not confirmed. Clones contracting from day 15 to 85 had balanced CD4/CD8 phenotypes, while a second wave expanding from day 15 to 37 was biased towards CD4+. The detection of some responding clones in pre-infection memory suggests that pre-existing cross-reactive memory T cells joined the SARS-CoV-2 response.

The table lists this clonotype with a few counts. Which antigen it targets is not known. No much larger clone exists at a distance of one base, and base qualities are not known. Reading from cysteine to phenylalanine, the CDR3 counts 14 amino acids. The kept DNA is CDR3 alone, 42 bases in frame from the first base. V is clipped by 1 base and J by 8 bases, and the sequence between their germline boundaries is 14 bases long. The germline V gene encodes CDR1 DFQATT and CDR2 SNEGSKA (reference sequence). Ficoll-Paque density gradient centrifugation was the method used to isolate PBMCs. The rearranged chain carries TRBV20-1 and TRBJ1-4; the best D guess is TRBD1, with 5 bases matching. This receptor was obtained from a man younger than 30 who had mild COVID-19 (a few samples of this study predate the infection). The sample titles of this study are shuffled in the database, so cell type and time point are left out; the donor was told from shared clones. The sequencing input was PBMCs or a T cell subset sorted from them (not recorded which). Here the CDR3 is given as CSARARGTLEKLFF. The nucleotide sequence reads TGCAGTGCTAGAGCGCGTGGGACTCTGGAAAAACTGTTTTTT.